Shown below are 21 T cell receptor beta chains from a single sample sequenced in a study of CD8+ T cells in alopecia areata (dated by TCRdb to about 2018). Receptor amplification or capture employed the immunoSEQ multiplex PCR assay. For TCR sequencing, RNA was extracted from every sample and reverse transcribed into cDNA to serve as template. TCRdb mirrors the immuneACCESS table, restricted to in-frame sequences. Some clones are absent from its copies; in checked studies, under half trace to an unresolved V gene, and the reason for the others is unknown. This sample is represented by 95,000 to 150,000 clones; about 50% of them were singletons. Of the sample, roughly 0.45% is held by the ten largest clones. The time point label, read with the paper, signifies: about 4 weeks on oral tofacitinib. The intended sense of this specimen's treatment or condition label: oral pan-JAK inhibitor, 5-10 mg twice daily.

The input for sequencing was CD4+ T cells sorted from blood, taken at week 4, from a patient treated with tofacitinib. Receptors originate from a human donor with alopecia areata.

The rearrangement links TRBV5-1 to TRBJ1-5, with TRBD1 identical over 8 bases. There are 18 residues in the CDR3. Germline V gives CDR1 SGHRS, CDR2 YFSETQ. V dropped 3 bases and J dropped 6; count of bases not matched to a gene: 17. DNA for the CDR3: TGCGCCAGCAGCTGCGGGACAGGTCTGCCAACGGGACGTCAGCCCCAGCATTTT. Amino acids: CASSCGTGLPTGRQPQHF.

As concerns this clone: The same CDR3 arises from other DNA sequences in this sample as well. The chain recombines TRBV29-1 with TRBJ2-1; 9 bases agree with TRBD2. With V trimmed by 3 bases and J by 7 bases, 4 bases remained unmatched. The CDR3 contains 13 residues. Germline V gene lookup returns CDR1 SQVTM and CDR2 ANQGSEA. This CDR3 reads CSVDAGGPNEQFF. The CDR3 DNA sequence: TGCAGCGTTGATGCGGGAGGGCCGAATGAGCAGTTCTTC.

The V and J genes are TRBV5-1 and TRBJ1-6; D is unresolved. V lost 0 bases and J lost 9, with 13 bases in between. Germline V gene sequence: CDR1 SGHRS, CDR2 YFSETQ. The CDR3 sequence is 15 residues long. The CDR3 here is CASSLDGSGISPLHF. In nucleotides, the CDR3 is TGCGCCAGCAGCTTGGACGGGTCCGGGATTTCACCCCTCCACTTT.

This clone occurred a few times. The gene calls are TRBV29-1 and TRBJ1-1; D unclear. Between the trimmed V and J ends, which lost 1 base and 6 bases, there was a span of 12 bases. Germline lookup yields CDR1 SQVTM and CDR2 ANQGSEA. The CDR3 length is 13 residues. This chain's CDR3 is CSVEGQLSAEAFF. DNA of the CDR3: TGCAGCGTTGAAGGGCAGTTAAGTGCTGAAGCTTTCTTT.

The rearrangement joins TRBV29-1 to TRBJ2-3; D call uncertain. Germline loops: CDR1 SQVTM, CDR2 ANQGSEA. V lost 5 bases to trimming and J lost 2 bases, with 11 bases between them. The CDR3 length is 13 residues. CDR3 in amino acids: CSVRKENTDTQYF. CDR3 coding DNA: TGCAGCGTTCGGAAGGAAAACACAGATACGCAGTATTTT.

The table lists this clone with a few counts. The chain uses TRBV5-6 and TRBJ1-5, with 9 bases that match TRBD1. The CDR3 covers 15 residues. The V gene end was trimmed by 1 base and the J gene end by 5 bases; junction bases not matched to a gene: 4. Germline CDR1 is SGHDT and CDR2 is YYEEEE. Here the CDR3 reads CASSLTTGGDQPQHF. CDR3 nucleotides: TGTGCCAGCAGCTTGACGACAGGGGGAGATCAGCCCCAGCATTTT. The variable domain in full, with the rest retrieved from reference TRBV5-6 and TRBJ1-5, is DAGVTQSPTHLIKTRGQQVTLRCSPKSGHDTVSWYQQALGQGPQFIFQYYEEEERQRGNFPDRFSGHQFPNYSSELNVNALLLGDSALYLCASSLTTGGDQPQHFGDGTRLSIL.

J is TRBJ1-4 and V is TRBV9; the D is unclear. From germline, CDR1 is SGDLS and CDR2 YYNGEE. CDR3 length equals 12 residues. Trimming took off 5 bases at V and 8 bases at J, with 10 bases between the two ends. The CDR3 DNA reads TGTGCCAGCAGTAGAAGCGGGGAAAAACTGTTTTTT. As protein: CASSRSGEKLFF.

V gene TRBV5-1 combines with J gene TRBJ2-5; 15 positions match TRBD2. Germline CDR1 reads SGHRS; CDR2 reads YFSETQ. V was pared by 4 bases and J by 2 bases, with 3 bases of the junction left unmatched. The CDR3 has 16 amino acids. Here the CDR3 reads CASSGLAGGGQETQYF. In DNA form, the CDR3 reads TGCGCCAGCAGCGGACTAGCGGGAGGGGGGCAAGAGACCCAGTACTTC.

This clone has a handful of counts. The CDR3 bases are TGTGCCAGCTCACCGGGGACCGCGGAGACCCAGTACTTC. Translating gives CASSPGTAETQYF. The gene calls are TRBV18 and TRBJ2-5; the D call may be TRBD1 or TRBD2 (5 bases each). In germline, CDR1 is KGHSH, CDR2 LQKENI. V was clipped by 3 bases and J by 5 bases, with 10 bases between them. This CDR3 has 13 residues.

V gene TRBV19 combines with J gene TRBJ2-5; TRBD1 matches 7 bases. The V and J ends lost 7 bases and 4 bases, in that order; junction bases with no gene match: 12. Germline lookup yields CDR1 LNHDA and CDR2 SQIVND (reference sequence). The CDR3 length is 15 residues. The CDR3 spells CASKRGLQIGETQYF. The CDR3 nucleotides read TGTGCCAGTAAAAGGGGGCTGCAGATCGGAGAGACCCAGTACTTC.

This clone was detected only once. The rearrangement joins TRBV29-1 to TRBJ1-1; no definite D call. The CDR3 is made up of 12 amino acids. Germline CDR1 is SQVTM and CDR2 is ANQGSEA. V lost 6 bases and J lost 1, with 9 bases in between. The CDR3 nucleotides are TGCAGCGTCTTAGACGGGAACACTGAAGCTTTCTTT. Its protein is CSVLDGNTEAFF.

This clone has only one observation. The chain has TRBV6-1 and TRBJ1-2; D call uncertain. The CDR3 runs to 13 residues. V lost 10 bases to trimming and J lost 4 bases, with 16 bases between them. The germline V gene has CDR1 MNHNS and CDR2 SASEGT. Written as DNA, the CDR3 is TGTGCCACCACGGGCCTCGAGGGCTATGGCTACACCTTC. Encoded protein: CATTGLEGYGYTF.

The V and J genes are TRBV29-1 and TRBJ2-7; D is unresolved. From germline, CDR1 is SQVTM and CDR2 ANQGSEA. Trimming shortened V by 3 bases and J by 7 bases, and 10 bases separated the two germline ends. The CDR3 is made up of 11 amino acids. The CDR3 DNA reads TGCAGCGTTGATTTTATGGCTGAGCAGTACTTC. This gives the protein CSVDFMAEQYF.

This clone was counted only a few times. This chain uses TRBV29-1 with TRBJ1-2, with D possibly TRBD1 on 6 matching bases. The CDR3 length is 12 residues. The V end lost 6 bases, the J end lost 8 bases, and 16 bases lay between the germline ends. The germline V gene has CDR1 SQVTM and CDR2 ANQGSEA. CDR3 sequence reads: CSVAQTGIGYTF. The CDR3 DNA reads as TGCAGCGTCGCCCAAACAGGGATCGGCTACACCTTC. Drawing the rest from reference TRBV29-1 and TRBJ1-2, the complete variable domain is SAVISQKPSRDICQRGTSLTIQCQVDSQVTMMFWYRQQPGQSLTLIATANQGSEATYESGFVIDKFPISRPNLTFSTLTVSNMSPEDSSIYLCSVAQTGIGYTFGSGTRLTVV.

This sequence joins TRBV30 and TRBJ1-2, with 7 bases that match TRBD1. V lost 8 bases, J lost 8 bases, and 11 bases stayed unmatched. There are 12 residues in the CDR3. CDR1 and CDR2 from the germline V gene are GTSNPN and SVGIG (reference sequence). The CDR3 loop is CALQQGTGGYTF. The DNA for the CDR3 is TGTGCCCTACAACAGGGGACGGGCGGCTACACCTTC. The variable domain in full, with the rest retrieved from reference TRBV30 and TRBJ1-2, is SQTIHQWPATLVQPVGSPLSLECTVEGTSNPNLYWYRQAAGRGLQLLFYSVGIGQISSEVPQNLSASRPQDRQFILSSKKLLLSDSGFYLCALQQGTGGYTFGSGTRLTVV.

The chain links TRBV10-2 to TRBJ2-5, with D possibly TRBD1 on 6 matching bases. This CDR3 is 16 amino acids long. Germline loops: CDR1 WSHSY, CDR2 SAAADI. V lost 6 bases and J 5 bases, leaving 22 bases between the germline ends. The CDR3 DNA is TGCGCCAGCAGCCCCCTTGGGGGTGGTAGGGGGGAGACCCAGTACTTC. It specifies CASSPLGGGRGETQYF.

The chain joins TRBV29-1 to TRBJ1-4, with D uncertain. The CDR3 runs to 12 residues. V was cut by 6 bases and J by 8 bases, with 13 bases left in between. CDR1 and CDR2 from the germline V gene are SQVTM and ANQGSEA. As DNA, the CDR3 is TGCAGCGTAATGGCAGGCGGGGAAAAACTGTTTTTT. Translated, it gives CSVMAGGEKLFF.

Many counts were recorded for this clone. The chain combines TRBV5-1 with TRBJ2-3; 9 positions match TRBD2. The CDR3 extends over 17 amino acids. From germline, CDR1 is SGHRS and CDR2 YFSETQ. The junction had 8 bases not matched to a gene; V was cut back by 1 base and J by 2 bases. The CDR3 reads CASSLLFQRGDTDTQYF. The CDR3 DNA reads TGCGCCAGCAGCTTGCTCTTCCAGCGGGGGGACACAGATACGCAGTATTTT. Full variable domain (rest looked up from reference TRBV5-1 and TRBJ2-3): KAGVTQTPRYLIKTRGQQVTLSCSPISGHRSVSWYQQTPGQGLQFLFEYFSETQRNKGNFPGRFSGRQFSNSRSEMNVSTLELGDSALYLCASSLLFQRGDTDTQYFGPGTRLTVL.

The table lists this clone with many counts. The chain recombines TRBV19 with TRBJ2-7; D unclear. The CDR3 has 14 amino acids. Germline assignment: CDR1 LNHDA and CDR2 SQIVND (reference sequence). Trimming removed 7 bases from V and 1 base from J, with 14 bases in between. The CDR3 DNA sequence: TGTGCCAGTAAGACGGCAGTAGCTTCCTACGAGCAGTACTTC. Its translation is CASKTAVASYEQYF.

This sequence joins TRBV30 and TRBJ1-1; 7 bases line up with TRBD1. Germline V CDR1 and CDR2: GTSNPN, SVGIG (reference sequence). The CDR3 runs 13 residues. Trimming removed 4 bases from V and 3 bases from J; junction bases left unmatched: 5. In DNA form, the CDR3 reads TGTGCCTGGAAGCCCCAGGGGGACACTGAAGCTTTCTTT. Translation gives CAWKPQGDTEAFF.

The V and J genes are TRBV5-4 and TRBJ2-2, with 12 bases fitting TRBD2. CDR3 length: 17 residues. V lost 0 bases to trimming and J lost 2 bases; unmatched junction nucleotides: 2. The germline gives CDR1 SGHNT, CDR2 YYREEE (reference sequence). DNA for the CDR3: TGTGCCAGCAGCTTGGGACTAGCGGGGGCAAACACCGGGGAGCTGTTTTTT. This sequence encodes CASSLGLAGANTGELFF.